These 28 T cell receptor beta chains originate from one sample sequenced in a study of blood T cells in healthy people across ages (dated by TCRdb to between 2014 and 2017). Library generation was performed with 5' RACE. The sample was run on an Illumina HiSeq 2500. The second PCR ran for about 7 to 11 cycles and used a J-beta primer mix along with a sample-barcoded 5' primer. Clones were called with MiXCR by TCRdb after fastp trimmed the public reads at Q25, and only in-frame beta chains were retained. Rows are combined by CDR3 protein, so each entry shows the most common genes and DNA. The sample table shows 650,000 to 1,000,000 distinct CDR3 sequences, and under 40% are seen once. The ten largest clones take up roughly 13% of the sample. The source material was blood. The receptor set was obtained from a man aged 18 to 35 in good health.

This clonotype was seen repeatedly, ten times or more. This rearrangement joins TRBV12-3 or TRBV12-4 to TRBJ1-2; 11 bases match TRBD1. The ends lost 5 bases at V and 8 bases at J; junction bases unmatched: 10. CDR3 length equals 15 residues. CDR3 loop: CASSAGQGAPSGYTF. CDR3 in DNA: TGTGCCAGCAGTGCCGGACAGGGGGCGCCCAGCGGCTACACCTTC.

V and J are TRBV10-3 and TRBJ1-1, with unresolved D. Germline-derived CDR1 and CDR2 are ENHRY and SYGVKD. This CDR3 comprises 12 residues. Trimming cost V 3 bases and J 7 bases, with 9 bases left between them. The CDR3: CAISEGSNEAFF. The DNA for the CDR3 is TGTGCCATCAGTGAAGGCAGCAATGAAGCTTTCTTT.

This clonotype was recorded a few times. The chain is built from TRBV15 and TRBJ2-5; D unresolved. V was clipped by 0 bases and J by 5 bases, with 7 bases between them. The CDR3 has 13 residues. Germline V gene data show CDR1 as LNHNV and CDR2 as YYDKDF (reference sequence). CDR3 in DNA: TGTGCCACCAGCAGAGATCTGGGGGAGACCCAGTACTTC. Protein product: CATSRDLGETQYF.

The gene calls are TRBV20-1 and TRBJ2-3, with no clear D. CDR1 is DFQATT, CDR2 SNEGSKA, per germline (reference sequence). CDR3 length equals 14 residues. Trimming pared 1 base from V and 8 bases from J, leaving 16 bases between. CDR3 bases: TGCAGTGCTAGAGTACTAACCCCTTGGGCTACGCAGTATTTT. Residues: CSARVLTPWATQYF.

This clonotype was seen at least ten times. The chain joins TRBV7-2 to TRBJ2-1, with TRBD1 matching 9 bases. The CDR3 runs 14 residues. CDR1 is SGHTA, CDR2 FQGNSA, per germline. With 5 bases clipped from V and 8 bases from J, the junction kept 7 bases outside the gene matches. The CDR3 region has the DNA TGTGCCAGCAGCAACCGGGACAGGGATGATGAGCAGTTCTTC. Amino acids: CASSNRDRDDEQFF.

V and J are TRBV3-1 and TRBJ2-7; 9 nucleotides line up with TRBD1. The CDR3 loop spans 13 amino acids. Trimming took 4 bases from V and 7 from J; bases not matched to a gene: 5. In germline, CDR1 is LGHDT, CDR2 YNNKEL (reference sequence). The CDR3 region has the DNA TGTGCCAGCAGCCGGGACAGGGCCGATGAGCAGTACTTC. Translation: CASSRDRADEQYF.

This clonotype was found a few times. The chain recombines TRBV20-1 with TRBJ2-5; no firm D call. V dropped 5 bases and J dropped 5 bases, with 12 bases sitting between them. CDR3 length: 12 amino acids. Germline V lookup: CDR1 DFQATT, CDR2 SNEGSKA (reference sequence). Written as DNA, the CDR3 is TGCAGTGCTGGCGACTCTGGGGAGACCCAGTACTTC. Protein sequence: CSAGDSGETQYF.

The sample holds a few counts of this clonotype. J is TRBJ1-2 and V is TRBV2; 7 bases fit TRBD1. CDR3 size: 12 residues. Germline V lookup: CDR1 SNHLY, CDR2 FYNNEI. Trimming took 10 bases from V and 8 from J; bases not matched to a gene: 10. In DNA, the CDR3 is TGTGCCACCTGGACAGGACCAAGGGGCTACACCTTC. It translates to CATWTGPRGYTF.

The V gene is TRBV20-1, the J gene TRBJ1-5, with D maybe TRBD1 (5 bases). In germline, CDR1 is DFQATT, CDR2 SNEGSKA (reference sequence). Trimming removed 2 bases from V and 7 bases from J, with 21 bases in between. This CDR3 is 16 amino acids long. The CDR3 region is CSARTLGSGEGQPQHF. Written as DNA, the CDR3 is TGCAGTGCTAGAACCCTCGGGTCGGGAGAGGGGCAGCCCCAGCATTTT.

The CDR3 loop reads CASSYRDGGLAFF. The CDR3 DNA sequence: TGTGCCAGCAGCTACCGGGACGGCGGTCTGGCTTTCTTT. The rearrangement joins TRBV12-3 or TRBV12-4 to TRBJ1-1, with D maybe TRBD1 (5 bases). Trimming removed 6 bases from V and 11 bases from J, with 19 bases in between. The CDR3 runs to 13 residues.

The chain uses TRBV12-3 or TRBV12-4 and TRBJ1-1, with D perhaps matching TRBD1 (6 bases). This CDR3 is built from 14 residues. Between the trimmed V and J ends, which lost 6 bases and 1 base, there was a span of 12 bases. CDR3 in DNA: TGTGCCAGCAGCCGAAGGGGGACGAACACTGAAGCTTTCTTT. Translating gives CASSRRGTNTEAFF.

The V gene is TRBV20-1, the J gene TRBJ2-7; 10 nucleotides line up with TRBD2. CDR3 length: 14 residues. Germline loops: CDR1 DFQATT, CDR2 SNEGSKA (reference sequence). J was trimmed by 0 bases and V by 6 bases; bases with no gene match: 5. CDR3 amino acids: CSATSGTHSYEQYF. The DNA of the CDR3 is TGCAGTGCAACTAGCGGGACTCACTCCTACGAGCAGTACTTC.

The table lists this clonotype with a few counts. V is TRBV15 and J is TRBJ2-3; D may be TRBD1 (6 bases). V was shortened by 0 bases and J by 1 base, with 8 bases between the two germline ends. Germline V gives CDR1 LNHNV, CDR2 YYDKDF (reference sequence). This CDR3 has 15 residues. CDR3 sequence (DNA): TGTGCCACCAGCAGAGAGCACAGGGGCACAGATACGCAGTATTTT. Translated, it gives CATSREHRGTDTQYF.

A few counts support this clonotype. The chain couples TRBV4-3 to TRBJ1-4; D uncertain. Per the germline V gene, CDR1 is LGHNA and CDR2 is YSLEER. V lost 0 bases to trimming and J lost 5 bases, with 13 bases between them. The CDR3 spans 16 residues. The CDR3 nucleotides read TGCGCCAGCAGCCAAGATCGGGCCAGAAAAAATGAAAAACTGTTTTTT. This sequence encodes CASSQDRARKNEKLFF.

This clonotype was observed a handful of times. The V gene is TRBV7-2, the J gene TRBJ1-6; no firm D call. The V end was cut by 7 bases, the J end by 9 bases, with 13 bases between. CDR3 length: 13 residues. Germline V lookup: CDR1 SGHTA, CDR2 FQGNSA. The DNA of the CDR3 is TGTGCCAGCACCGAAGACCGGTTTTCACCCCTCCACTTT. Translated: CASTEDRFSPLHF.

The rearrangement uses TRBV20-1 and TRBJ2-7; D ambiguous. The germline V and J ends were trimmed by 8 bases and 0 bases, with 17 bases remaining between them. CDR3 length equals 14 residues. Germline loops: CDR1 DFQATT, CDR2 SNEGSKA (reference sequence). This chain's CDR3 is CSTTAVESSYEQYF. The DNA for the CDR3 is TGCAGTACCACCGCCGTGGAGAGCTCCTACGAGCAGTACTTC.

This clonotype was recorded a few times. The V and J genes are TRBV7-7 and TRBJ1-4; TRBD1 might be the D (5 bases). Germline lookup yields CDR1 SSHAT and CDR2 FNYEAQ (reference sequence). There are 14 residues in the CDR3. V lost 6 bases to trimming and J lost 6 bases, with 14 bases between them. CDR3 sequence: CASSSGLGDEKLFF. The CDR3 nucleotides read TGTGCCAGCAGTTCGGGACTCGGCGATGAAAAACTGTTTTTT.

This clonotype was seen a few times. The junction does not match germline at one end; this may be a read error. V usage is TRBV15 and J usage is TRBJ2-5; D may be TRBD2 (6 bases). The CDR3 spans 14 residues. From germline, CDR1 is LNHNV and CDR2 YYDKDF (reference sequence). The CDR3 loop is CATSRDWEAETQYF. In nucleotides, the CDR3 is TGTGCCACCAGCCGAGACTGGGAGGCAGAGACCCAGTACTTC.

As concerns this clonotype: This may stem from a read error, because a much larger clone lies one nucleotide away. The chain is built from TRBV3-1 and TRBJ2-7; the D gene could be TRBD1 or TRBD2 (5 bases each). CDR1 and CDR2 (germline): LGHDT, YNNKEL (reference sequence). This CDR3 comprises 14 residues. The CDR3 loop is CASSQLAGTYEHYF. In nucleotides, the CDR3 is TGTGCCAGCAGCCAATTGGCAGGGACCTACGAGCACTACTTC.

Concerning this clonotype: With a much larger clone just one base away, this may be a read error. CDR3 in amino acids: CASSLRRGSYNEQYF. CDR3 in DNA: TGCGCCAGCAGCTTGAGGCGGGGCAGTTACAATGAGCAGTACTTC. This rearrangement joins TRBV5-1 to TRBJ2-5, with D perhaps TRBD2 (6 bases). The V gene's germline CDR1 is SGHRS and CDR2 YFSETQ. The germline V and J ends were trimmed by 1 base and 11 bases, with 21 bases remaining between them. The CDR3 spans 15 residues.

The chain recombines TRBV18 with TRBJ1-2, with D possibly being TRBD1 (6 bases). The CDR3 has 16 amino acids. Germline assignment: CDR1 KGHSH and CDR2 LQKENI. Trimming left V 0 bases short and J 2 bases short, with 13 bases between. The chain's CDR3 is CASSPPSQGSNYGYTF. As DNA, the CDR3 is TGTGCCAGCTCACCACCTTCACAGGGAAGCAACTATGGCTACACCTTC.

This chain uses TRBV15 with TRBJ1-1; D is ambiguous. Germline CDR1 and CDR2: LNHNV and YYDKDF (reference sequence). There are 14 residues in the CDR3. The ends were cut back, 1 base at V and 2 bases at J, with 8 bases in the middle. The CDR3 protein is CATSRALSNTEAFF. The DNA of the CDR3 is TGTGCCACCAGCAGAGCTTTAAGTAACACTGAAGCTTTCTTT.

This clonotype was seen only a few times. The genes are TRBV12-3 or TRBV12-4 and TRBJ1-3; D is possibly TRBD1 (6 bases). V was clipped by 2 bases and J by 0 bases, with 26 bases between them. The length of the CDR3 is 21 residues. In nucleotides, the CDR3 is TGTGCCAGCAGTTTAAGTCGGAGGGGGGTAGGGGGGCCGGACTCTGGAAACACCATATATTTT. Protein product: CASSLSRRGVGGPDSGNTIYF.

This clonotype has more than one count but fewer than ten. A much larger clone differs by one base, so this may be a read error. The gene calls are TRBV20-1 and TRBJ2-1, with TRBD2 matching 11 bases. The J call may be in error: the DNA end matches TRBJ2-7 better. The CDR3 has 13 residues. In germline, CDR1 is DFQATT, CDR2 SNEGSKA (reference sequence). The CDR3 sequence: CSARTSGDNEQYF. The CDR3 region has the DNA TGCAGTGCTAGGACTAGCGGGGACAATGAGCAGTACTTC.

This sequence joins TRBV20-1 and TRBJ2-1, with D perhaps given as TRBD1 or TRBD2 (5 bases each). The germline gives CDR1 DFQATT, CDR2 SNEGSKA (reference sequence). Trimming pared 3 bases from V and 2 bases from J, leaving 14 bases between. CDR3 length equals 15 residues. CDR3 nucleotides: TGCAGTGCTAGCATGATGGGGGTGACCTACAATGAGCAGTTCTTC. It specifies CSASMMGVTYNEQFF.

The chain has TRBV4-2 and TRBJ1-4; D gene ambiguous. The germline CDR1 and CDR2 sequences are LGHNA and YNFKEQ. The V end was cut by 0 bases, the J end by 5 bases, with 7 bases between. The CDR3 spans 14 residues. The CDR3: CASSQDGPNEKLFF. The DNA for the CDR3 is TGTGCCAGCAGCCAAGATGGCCCGAATGAAAAACTGTTTTTT.

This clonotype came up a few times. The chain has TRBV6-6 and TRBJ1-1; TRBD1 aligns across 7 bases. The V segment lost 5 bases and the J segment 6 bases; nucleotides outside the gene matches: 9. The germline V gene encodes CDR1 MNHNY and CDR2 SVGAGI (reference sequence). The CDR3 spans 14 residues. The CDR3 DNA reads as TGTGCCAGCAGTCCCGGGCCAAGGGGGCCTGAAGCTTTCTTT. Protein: CASSPGPRGPEAFF.

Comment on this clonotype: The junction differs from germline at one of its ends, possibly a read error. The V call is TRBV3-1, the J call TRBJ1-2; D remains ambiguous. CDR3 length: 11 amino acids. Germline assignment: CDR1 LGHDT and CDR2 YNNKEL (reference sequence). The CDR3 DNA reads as TGTGCCAGCAGCCCGGGATATGGCTACATCTTC. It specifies CASSPGYGYIF.